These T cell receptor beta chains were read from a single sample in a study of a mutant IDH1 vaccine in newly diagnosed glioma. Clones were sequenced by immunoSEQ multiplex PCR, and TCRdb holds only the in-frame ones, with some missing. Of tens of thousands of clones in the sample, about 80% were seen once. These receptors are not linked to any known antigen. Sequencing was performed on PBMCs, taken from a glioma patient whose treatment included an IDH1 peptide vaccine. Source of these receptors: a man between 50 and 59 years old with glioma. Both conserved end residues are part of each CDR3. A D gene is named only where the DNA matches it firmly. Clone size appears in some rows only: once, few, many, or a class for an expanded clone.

cdr3_nt: TGTGCCAGCAGTTTCCAGGGGAACATTCAGTACTTC; cdr3_aa: CASSFQGNIQYF; j_call: TRBJ2-4; clone_size: .; d_call: .; v_call: TRBV25-1
cdr3_nt: TGTGCCAGCAGCTTCCGGGACGGACAAGAGACCCAGTACTTC; cdr3_aa: CASSFRDGQETQYF; j_call: TRBJ2-5; clone_size: .; d_call: .; v_call: TRBV5-4
cdr3_nt: TGTGCCAGCAGCACGGGGCCAGGGGGCATCGAAAAAGCTTTCTTT; cdr3_aa: CASSTGPGGIEKAFF; j_call: TRBJ1-1; clone_size: .; d_call: TRBD1; v_call: TRBV9
cdr3_nt: TGTGCCAGCAGTGAGAGGATCGGTCAGCCCCAGCATTTT; cdr3_aa: CASSERIGQPQHF; j_call: TRBJ1-5; clone_size: .; d_call: .; v_call: TRBV6-6
cdr3_nt: TGTGCCAGTAGTTATGGGCTGGGCACCTACGAGCAGTACTTC; cdr3_aa: CASSYGLGTYEQYF; j_call: TRBJ2-7; clone_size: .; d_call: .; v_call: TRBV19
cdr3_nt: TGCGCCAGCAGCGACATGCGGTCAGGTCAGGTGTTTTTT; cdr3_aa: CASSDMRSGQVFF; j_call: TRBJ2-2; clone_size: few; d_call: .; v_call: TRBV4-3
cdr3_nt: TGTGCCAGCAGCAACAGGGACCTTGGCTACACCTTC; cdr3_aa: CASSNRDLGYTF; j_call: TRBJ1-2; clone_size: .; d_call: .; v_call: TRBV2
cdr3_nt: TGTGCCAGCAGTGAAACCGGGGAGCTGTTTTTT; cdr3_aa: CASSETGELFF; j_call: TRBJ2-2; clone_size: .; d_call: .; v_call: TRBV6-1
cdr3_nt: TGTGCCAGCAGCCAAACAGGGAACACTGAAGCTTTCTTT; cdr3_aa: CASSQTGNTEAFF; j_call: TRBJ1-1; clone_size: .; d_call: .; v_call: TRBV14
cdr3_nt: TGTGCCAGCGGGCGGGGGGAGGATCAGCCCCAGCATTTT; cdr3_aa: CASGRGEDQPQHF; j_call: TRBJ1-5; clone_size: .; d_call: .; v_call: TRBV2
cdr3_nt: TGTGCCAGCAGATCAATCTTGGGGGGTAATGAAAAACTGTTTTTT; cdr3_aa: CASRSILGGNEKLFF; j_call: TRBJ1-4; clone_size: once; d_call: .; v_call: TRBV6-5
cdr3_nt: TGTGCCAGCAGCGTGGGGACAGGGCCCAATCAGCCCCAGCATTTT; cdr3_aa: CASSVGTGPNQPQHF; j_call: TRBJ1-5; clone_size: .; d_call: TRBD1; v_call: TRBV9
cdr3_nt: TGTGCCAGCAGCGGGCAGGGCGAAGAAAAACTGTTTTTT; cdr3_aa: CASSGQGEEKLFF; j_call: TRBJ1-4; clone_size: .; d_call: .; v_call: TRBV4-2
cdr3_nt: TGTGCCAGCAGCCGAGGGGGGATGGTTAATGAAAAACTGTTTTTT; cdr3_aa: CASSRGGMVNEKLFF; j_call: TRBJ1-4; clone_size: .; d_call: .; v_call: TRBV6-5
cdr3_nt: TGTGCCAGCAGTGAAGGTGGACCCGACTATGGCTACACCTTC; cdr3_aa: CASSEGGPDYGYTF; j_call: TRBJ1-2; clone_size: .; d_call: .; v_call: TRBV6-1
cdr3_nt: TGTGCCAGCAGCCTGAACACTGAAGCTTTCTTT; cdr3_aa: CASSLNTEAFF; j_call: TRBJ1-1; clone_size: .; d_call: .; v_call: TRBV5-4
cdr3_nt: TGCGCCAGCAGCTTGGAGGGGGCGCAGAGTGAAGCTTTCTTT; cdr3_aa: CASSLEGAQSEAFF; j_call: TRBJ1-1; clone_size: .; d_call: TRBD1; v_call: TRBV5-1
cdr3_nt: TGTGCCAGCAGCACCGTGAGGGGCACCCCTACGCAGTATTTT; cdr3_aa: CASSTVRGTPTQYF; j_call: TRBJ2-3; clone_size: .; d_call: .; v_call: TRBV5-5
cdr3_nt: TGTGCCAGCAGTTTGACAGGGTACTACGAGCAGTACTTC; cdr3_aa: CASSLTGYYEQYF; j_call: TRBJ2-7; clone_size: few; d_call: TRBD1; v_call: TRBV27
cdr3_nt: TGTGCCAGCAGGGGTTGGGACACCTCACAAGAGACCCAGTACTTC; cdr3_aa: CASRGWDTSQETQYF; j_call: TRBJ2-5; clone_size: .; d_call: .; v_call: TRBV5-4
cdr3_nt: TGCAGCGTTGTGCGCGGGACCACAGATACGCAGTATTTT; cdr3_aa: CSVVRGTTDTQYF; j_call: TRBJ2-3; clone_size: .; d_call: .; v_call: TRBV29-1
cdr3_nt: TGTGCCAGCAGCTTAGGACAGGGGAACATTCAGTACTTC; cdr3_aa: CASSLGQGNIQYF; j_call: TRBJ2-4; clone_size: .; d_call: TRBD1; v_call: TRBV7-9